The clone carrying this TCR beta chain has only a few counts. Germline values: CDR1 DFQATT, CDR2 SNEGSKA (reference sequence). V was trimmed by 1 base and J by 0 bases, leaving 9 bases between them. This CDR3 contains 15 residues. This sample was taken from a study of T-cell memory formation after mild COVID-19. MiXCR, applied by TCRdb to the 5' RACE reads, yields one record per CDR3 protein. Among roughly 300,000 distinct CDR3 sequences listed, roughly 15% were seen once. The gene calls are TRBV20-1 and TRBJ1-4; possible D gene TRBD1, 6 bases. This TCR came from a man in his late teens or twenties who had mild COVID-19 (a few samples of this study predate the infection). Cell type and time point are not known. The sequenced material came from PBMCs or a T cell subset sorted from them (not recorded which). In nucleotides, the CDR3 is TGCAGTGCTAGAGGGAGGGACACAACTAATGAAAAACTGTTTTTT. Translating gives CSARGRDTTNEKLFF.